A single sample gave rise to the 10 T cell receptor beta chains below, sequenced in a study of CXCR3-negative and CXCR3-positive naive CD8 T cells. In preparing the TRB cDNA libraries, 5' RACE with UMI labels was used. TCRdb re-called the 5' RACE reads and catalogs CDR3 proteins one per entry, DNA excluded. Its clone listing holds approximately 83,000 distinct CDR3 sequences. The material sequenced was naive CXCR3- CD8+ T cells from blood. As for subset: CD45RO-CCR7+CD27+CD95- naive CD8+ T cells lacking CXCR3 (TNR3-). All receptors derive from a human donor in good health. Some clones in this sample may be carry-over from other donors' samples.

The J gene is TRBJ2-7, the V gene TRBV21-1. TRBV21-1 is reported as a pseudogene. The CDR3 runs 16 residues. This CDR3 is CASSRDTRVSSYEQYF.

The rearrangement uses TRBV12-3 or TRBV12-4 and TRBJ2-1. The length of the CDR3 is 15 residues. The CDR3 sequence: CASSSPIILNNEQFF.

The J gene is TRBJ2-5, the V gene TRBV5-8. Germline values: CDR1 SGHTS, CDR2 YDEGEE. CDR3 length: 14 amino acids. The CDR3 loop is CASSLWVDQETQYF.

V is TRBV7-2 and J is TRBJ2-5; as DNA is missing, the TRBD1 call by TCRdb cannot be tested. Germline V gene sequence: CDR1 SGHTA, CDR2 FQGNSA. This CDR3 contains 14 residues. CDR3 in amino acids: CASSLRGARETQYF.

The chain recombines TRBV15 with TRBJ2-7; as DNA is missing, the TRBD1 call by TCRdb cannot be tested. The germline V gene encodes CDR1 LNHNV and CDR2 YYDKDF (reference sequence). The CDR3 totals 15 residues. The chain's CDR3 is CATSREGDGSYEQYF.

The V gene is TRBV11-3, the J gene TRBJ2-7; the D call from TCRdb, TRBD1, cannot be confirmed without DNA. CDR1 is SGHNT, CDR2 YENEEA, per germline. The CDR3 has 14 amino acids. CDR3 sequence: CASSLDGQGYEQYF.

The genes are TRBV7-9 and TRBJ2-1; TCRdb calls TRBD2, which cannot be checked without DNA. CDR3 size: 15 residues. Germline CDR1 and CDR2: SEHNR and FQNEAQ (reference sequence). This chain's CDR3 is CASSPLASGYNEQFF.

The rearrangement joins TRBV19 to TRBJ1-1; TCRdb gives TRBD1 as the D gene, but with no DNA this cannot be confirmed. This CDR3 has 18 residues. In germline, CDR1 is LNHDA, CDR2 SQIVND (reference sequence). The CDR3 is CASDPGQGFWLMNTEAFF.

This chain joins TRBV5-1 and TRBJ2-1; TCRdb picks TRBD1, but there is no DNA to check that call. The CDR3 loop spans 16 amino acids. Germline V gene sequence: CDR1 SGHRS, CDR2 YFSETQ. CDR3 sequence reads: CASSRDRLDSYNEQFF.

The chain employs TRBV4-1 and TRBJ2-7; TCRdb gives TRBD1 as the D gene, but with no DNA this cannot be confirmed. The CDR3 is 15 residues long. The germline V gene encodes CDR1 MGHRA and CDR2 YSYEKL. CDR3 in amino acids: CASSQEGQGSREQYF.